Each of the 20 T cell receptor beta chains below was sequenced from the same sample in a study of T cell changes during pregnancy in multiple sclerosis (dated by TCRdb to between 2019 and 2020). Receptors were amplified or captured by the immunoSEQ multiplex PCR assay. TCRdb provides this immuneACCESS table in a form limited to in-frame rearrangements. Some clones are lacking; in checked studies, under half of them reflect an unresolved V gene, and why the rest are absent is not known. This sample is represented by tens of thousands of clones; approximately 94% of them were singletons. Together, the top ten hold over 2% of the sample. The sample consisted of CD8+ T cells from peripheral blood mononuclear cells, taken after pregnancy. The receptors originated from a female donor with multiple sclerosis, enrolled in a pregnancy study.

The chain combines TRBV7-9 with TRBJ1-1; D remains unclear. V dropped 7 bases and J dropped 6 bases, with 9 bases sitting between them. The CDR3 has 11 amino acids. Germline V gene data show CDR1 as SEHNR and CDR2 as FQNEAQ (reference sequence). CDR3 in DNA: TGTGCCAGCACCTCCAGTCCTGAAGCTTTCTTT. Its translation is CASTSSPEAFF.

The V call is TRBV6-1, the J call TRBJ2-7, with a possible D match to TRBD1 (5 bases). The V and J ends lost 7 bases and 10 bases respectively, with 17 bases between them. The V gene's germline CDR1 is MNHNS and CDR2 SASEGT. The CDR3 is made up of 12 amino acids. CDR3 sequence: CASKVSGNPQYF. CDR3 coding DNA: TGTGCCAGCAAGGTCTCAGGGAACCCTCAGTACTTC.

The V gene is TRBV19, the J gene TRBJ2-2; the D gene is possibly TRBD1 (6 bases). Germline CDR1 is LNHDA and CDR2 is SQIVND (reference sequence). V lost 0 bases and J lost 5, with 13 bases in between. The CDR3 has 16 residues. In DNA form, the CDR3 reads TGTGCCAGTAGTATAGAATACAGGGTTCTTACCGGGGAGCTGTTTTTT. Translation: CASSIEYRVLTGELFF.

The V gene is TRBV27, the J gene TRBJ2-7; 13 nucleotides agree with TRBD2. Germline lookup yields CDR1 MNHEY and CDR2 SMNVEV (reference sequence). This CDR3 is built from 21 residues. V shed 2 bases, J shed 3 bases, and the junction held 19 bases outside the gene matches. The CDR3 sequence: CASSLRRNRGPGLAGDYEQYF. CDR3 coding DNA: TGTGCCAGCAGTTTAAGGCGTAACAGGGGCCCCGGACTAGCGGGAGACTACGAGCAGTACTTC.

The rearrangement joins TRBV27 to TRBJ1-1; TRBD1 agrees at 8 bases. The V segment lost 4 bases and the J segment 2 bases; nucleotides outside the gene matches: 9. The germline CDR1 and CDR2 sequences are MNHEY and SMNVEV (reference sequence). The CDR3 contains 16 residues. CDR3 bases: TGTGCCAGCAGTTCCGGACAGGGCGGGGATAACACTGAAGCTTTCTTT. Translated: CASSSGQGGDNTEAFF.

This chain connects TRBV27 to TRBJ2-7; a possible D gene is TRBD1 (6 bases). V lost 4 bases to trimming and J lost 3 bases, with 10 bases between them. The CDR3 has 13 amino acids. CDR1 MNHEY and CDR2 SMNVEV come from the germline V gene (reference sequence). The CDR3 DNA sequence: TGTGCCAGCAGTTCCGGGACATTCTACGAGCAGTACTTC. Amino acids: CASSSGTFYEQYF.

The chain is built from TRBV28 and TRBJ1-5; possible D gene TRBD1, 5 bases. The CDR3 has 11 amino acids. Germline lookup yields CDR1 MDHEN and CDR2 SYDVKM. V shed 3 bases and J shed 12 bases, with 9 bases lying between them. CDR3 bases: TGTGCCAGCAGTTTGGGGGACTTCCAGCATTTT. It is translated as CASSLGDFQHF.

Details on this clone: The sample holds other DNA sequences that translate to the same CDR3. This rearrangement joins TRBV5-1 to TRBJ2-3, with a possible D match to TRBD1 (5 bases). Trimming left V 0 bases short and J 2 bases short, with 10 bases between. Germline CDR1 is SGHRS and CDR2 is YFSETQ. The CDR3 spans 15 residues. CDR3 sequence reads: CASSLEGAVTDTQYF. CDR3 coding DNA: TGCGCCAGCAGCTTGGAAGGGGCCGTCACAGATACGCAGTATTTT.

The gene calls are TRBV6-5 and TRBJ1-1, with D possibly TRBD1 on 5 matching bases. Germline CDR1 is MNHEY and CDR2 is SVGAGI. V dropped 0 bases and J dropped 4 bases, with 12 bases sitting between them. This CDR3 is built from 15 residues. The CDR3 sequence: CASSYSSGAGTEAFF. In DNA form, the CDR3 reads TGTGCCAGCAGTTACTCGAGCGGGGCTGGCACTGAAGCTTTCTTT.

This clone has only one observation. J is TRBJ1-2 and V is TRBV27; the match to TRBD1 covers 7 bases. The CDR3 sequence is 15 residues long. The trim removed 5 bases at V and 6 bases at J, leaving 12 bases unmatched. Germline CDR1 reads MNHEY; CDR2 reads SMNVEV (reference sequence). CDR3 DNA sequence: TGTGCCAGCAGTCCCATGACAGGGAGTTGGGATGGCTACACCTTC. Translated: CASSPMTGSWDGYTF.

The chain uses TRBV7-6 and TRBJ2-3; TRBD1 might be the D (5 bases). CDR1 and CDR2 (germline): SGHVS, FNYEAQ. V was clipped by 5 bases and J by 1 base, with 10 bases between them. CDR3 length: 14 amino acids. CDR3 amino acids: CASSQETGTDTQYF. The CDR3, as DNA: TGTGCCAGCAGCCAGGAGACAGGCACAGATACGCAGTATTTT.

V and J are TRBV19 and TRBJ1-1, with D uncertain. The CDR3 length is 14 residues. With 1 base removed from V and 4 bases from J, the gap between germline ends came to 10 bases. Germline CDR1 and CDR2: LNHDA and SQIVND (reference sequence). CDR3 residues: CASSIGEEVTEAFF. Here the CDR3 DNA reads TGTGCCAGTAGTATAGGTGAAGAGGTCACTGAAGCTTTCTTT.

The chain has TRBV6-5 and TRBJ1-2, with D possibly TRBD1 on 6 matching bases. This CDR3 spans 14 amino acids. Germline V CDR1 and CDR2: MNHEY, SVGAGI. V was cut by 2 bases and J by 8 bases, with 15 bases left in between. The CDR3 is CASSYRGGAKGYTF. CDR3 nucleotide sequence: TGTGCCAGCAGTTACAGGGGGGGAGCTAAAGGCTACACCTTC.

This clone has a single count. The V gene is TRBV27, the J gene TRBJ1-1; TRBD1 matches at 8 bases. Looked up from germline, CDR1 is MNHEY and CDR2 is SMNVEV (reference sequence). The junction had 14 bases not matched to a gene; V was cut back by 7 bases and J by 7 bases. There are 15 residues in the CDR3. The CDR3 nucleotides are TGTGCCAGCACCTCCCTCCCAGGGGGCGGATTTGAAGCTTTCTTT. Translating gives CASTSLPGGGFEAFF.

The chain carries TRBV9 and TRBJ2-7; 10 bases agree with TRBD2. V shed 3 bases, J shed 4 bases, and the junction held 1 base outside the gene matches. There are 13 residues in the CDR3. Germline V gene data show CDR1 as SGDLS and CDR2 as YYNGEE. CDR3 sequence (DNA): TGTGCCAGCAGCGATAGCGGGGGGTACGAGCAGTACTTC. It yields the protein CASSDSGGYEQYF.

This clone appeared a single time. This sequence joins TRBV5-1 and TRBJ2-7; 11 bases are shared with TRBD2. The germline CDR1 and CDR2 sequences are SGHRS and YFSETQ. V lost 4 bases, J lost 3 bases, and 9 bases stayed unmatched. The CDR3 consists of 16 residues. This CDR3 is CASSGPLAGDFYEQYF. The CDR3 region has the DNA TGCGCCAGCAGCGGGCCACTAGCGGGAGACTTCTACGAGCAGTACTTC. Variable domain in full (rest from reference TRBV5-1 and TRBJ2-7): KAGVTQTPRYLIKTRGQQVTLSCSPISGHRSVSWYQQTPGQGLQFLFEYFSETQRNKGNFPGRFSGRQFSNSRSEMNVSTLELGDSALYLCASSGPLAGDFYEQYFGPGTRLTVT.

This clone appeared once. This chain joins TRBV4-3 and TRBJ2-7; the match to TRBD2 covers 8 bases. In germline, CDR1 is LGHNA, CDR2 YSLEER. This CDR3 region has 17 residues. The J segment lost 0 bases and the V segment lost 0 bases, leaving 7 bases of the junction unmatched. CDR3 amino acids: CASSQERSGSSSYEQYF. Written as DNA, the CDR3 is TGCGCCAGCAGCCAAGAGCGGAGCGGGAGTTCCTCCTACGAGCAGTACTTC.

The chain is built from TRBV12-5 and TRBJ1-2; TRBD1 aligns across 7 bases. The ends lost 7 bases at V and 4 bases at J; junction bases unmatched: 9. The germline CDR1 and CDR2 sequences are LGHNT and FRNRAP. This CDR3 is 14 amino acids long. The CDR3 region has the DNA TGTGCTAGTGCCTGGGACAGTGGGACCTATGGCTACACCTTC. It yields the protein CASAWDSGTYGYTF.

This chain uses TRBV5-1 with TRBJ2-3, with 8 bases identical to TRBD2. Germline V CDR1 and CDR2: SGHRS, YFSETQ. The CDR3 is 17 amino acids. J gave up 0 bases and V 4 bases, and 10 bases lay outside the gene matches. CDR3 bases: TGCGCCAGCAGCGAGAGCGGGGGTAAAATTAGCACAGATACGCAGTATTTT. Residues: CASSESGGKISTDTQYF.

CDR3 DNA: TGTGCCAGTAGATGGCGGCGTGACAGGGAACCCACTGAAGCTTTCTTT. It codes for CASRWRRDREPTEAFF. V usage is TRBV19 and J usage is TRBJ1-1; 7 bases are shared with TRBD1. Per germline, CDR1 LNHDA and CDR2 SQIVND (reference sequence). J lost 4 bases, V lost 6 bases, and 14 bases had no gene match. The CDR3 is 16 residues long.